These 22 T cell receptor beta chains share one sample of origin, sequenced in a study of regulatory T cells in long-lasting Graves disease. Both iRepertoire HTBI primers and Arm-PCR of CDR3 regions were used to build the TCR beta libraries. In TCRdb, the multiplex PCR reads were re-called with MiXCR into one record per CDR3 protein. The sample holds fewer than 350,000 distinct CDR3 sequences; 15% to 20% are singletons and the top ten take roughly 35%. Time point denoted: newly diagnosed GD, antithyroid drugs for less than 3 months. PBMCs were the source of the RNA used for TCR sequencing. The material sequenced was peripheral blood mononuclear cells (PBMCs), taken at new diagnosis, from a patient treated with antithyroid drugs. These receptors came from a female donor with Graves disease.

This clonotype was seen many times. The J gene is TRBJ1-4, the V gene TRBV20-1, with TRBD1 as a possible D gene (6 bases). Germline V gives CDR1 DFQATT, CDR2 SNEGSKA (reference sequence). Trimming stripped 1 base from V and 14 bases from J, with 14 bases between. The CDR3 has 12 amino acids. Written as DNA, the CDR3 is TGCAGTGCTAGAGCCGGGACACCCATGCTGTTTTTT. Amino acids: CSARAGTPMLFF.

There are a few counts of this clonotype. The chain employs TRBV4-1 and TRBJ2-7; D uncertain. Germline V lookup: CDR1 MGHRA, CDR2 YSYEKL. The CDR3 extends over 12 amino acids. V was pared by 5 bases and J by 0 bases, with 5 bases between. The CDR3 coding sequence is TGCGCCAGCAGCTTCCCCTCCTACGAGCAGTACTTC. As protein: CASSFPSYEQYF.

A few counts support this clonotype. At one of its ends the junction is not consistent with the germline gene, which may arise from a read error. V is TRBV25-1 and J is TRBJ2-3; no reliable D call. CDR3 length equals 15 residues. Germline CDR1 MGHDK, CDR2 SYGVNS. Here the CDR3 DNA reads TGTGCCAGCAGTGTCTTCTCCGCGAACACAGATATGCAGTATTTT. This encodes CASSVFSANTDMQYF. Full variable domain (rest looked up from reference TRBV25-1 and TRBJ2-3): EADIYQTPRYLVIGTGKKITLECSQTMGHDKMYWYQQDPGMELHLIHYSYGVNSTEKGDLSSESTVSRIRTEHFPLTLESARPSHTSQYLCASSVFSANTDMQYFGPGTRLTVL.

Regarding this clonotype: A clone one base away is much larger, so this may be a read error. This chain links TRBV6-2 or TRBV6-3 with TRBJ1-4; 7 bases are a match to TRBD1. Germline CDR1 MNHEY, CDR2 SVGEGT. This CDR3 has 16 amino acids. For the CDR3, the DNA is TGTGCCAGCAGTCGATGGCCGGGACAGATTAATGGAAAACTGTTTTTT. This sequence encodes CASSRWPGQINGKLFF.

This clonotype was seen a handful of times. V is TRBV5-4 and J is TRBJ2-7; D is possibly TRBD1 or TRBD2 (5 bases each). Between the trimmed V and J ends, which lost 0 bases and 5 bases, there was a span of 15 bases. The CDR3 loop spans 15 amino acids. Germline CDR1 SGHNT, CDR2 YYREEE (reference sequence). CDR3 in amino acids: CASSLAGPLRHEQYF. DNA of the CDR3: TGTGCCAGCAGCTTGGCGGGACCGCTAAGACACGAGCAGTACTTC. The whole variable domain, remainder taken from reference TRBV5-4 and TRBJ2-7, is ETGVTQSPTHLIKTRGQQVTLRCSSQSGHNTVSWYQQALGQGPQFIFQYYREEENGRGNFPPRFSGLQFPNYSSELNVNALELDDSALYLCASSLAGPLRHEQYFGPGTRLTVT.

The DNA of the CDR3 is TGTGCCAGCAGTTCGATTAGCGGGAGAGGCACAGATACGCAGTATTTT. Its translation: CASSSISGRGTDTQYF. J is TRBJ2-3 and V is TRBV28; TRBD2 agrees at 9 bases. Looked up from germline, CDR1 is MDHEN and CDR2 is SYDVKM. The CDR3 consists of 16 residues. Trimming took 4 bases from V and 1 from J; bases not matched to a gene: 6.

This clonotype appeared many times. In DNA, the CDR3 is TGTGCCAGCAGCTTAGCCGGGACAGGGGACGCTGAAGCTTTCTTT. Residues: CASSLAGTGDAEAFF. The chain recombines TRBV7-9 with TRBJ1-1, with 10 positions matching TRBD1. In germline, CDR1 is SEHNR, CDR2 FQNEAQ (reference sequence). The V and J ends lost 0 bases and 6 bases, in that order; junction bases with no gene match: 4. This CDR3 comprises 15 residues.

This sequence joins TRBV3-1 and TRBJ2-1; 8 positions agree with TRBD2. V gave up 5 bases and J gave up 6 bases; unmatched junction bases: 9. The CDR3 has 15 residues. Germline CDR1 and CDR2: LGHDT and YNNKEL (reference sequence). CDR3 residues: CASSSYSGTRNEQFF. The CDR3 nucleotides are TGTGCCAGCAGCTCATATAGCGGGACCCGCAATGAGCAGTTCTTC.

To note about this clonotype: A much larger clone lies one base from this, so it may be a read error. The CDR3 region has the DNA TGTGCCAGCAGCTTAAGGGTGGATCAGCCCCAGCATTTT. It translates to CASSLRVDQPQHF. The chain recombines TRBV11-2 with TRBJ1-5; D is ambiguous. Germline V gives CDR1 SGHAT, CDR2 FQNNGV. CDR3 size: 13 residues. The ends were cut back, 2 bases at V and 5 bases at J, with 7 bases in the middle.

A word on this clonotype: A much larger clone lies a single base off, so this may be a read error. The CDR3 does not close with the conserved phenylalanine or tryptophan, likely indicating a read error. The rearrangement uses TRBV19 and TRBJ1-5, with 7 bases that match TRBD1. The CDR3 totals 16 residues. The germline gives CDR1 LNHDA, CDR2 SQIVND (reference sequence). V lost 10 bases, J lost 2 bases, and 14 bases stayed unmatched. CDR3 sequence: CATMGGGGAGNQPQHL. CDR3 in DNA: TGTGCCACTATGGGAGGAGGGGGCGCCGGCAATCAGCCCCAGCATCTT.

V and J are TRBV11-3 and TRBJ2-5; D gene uncertain. The CDR3 length is 12 residues. Trimming removed 2 bases from V and 5 bases from J, with 6 bases in between. Germline V gene sequence: CDR1 SGHNT, CDR2 YENEEA. CDR3 amino acids: CASSLPSETQYF. The DNA of the CDR3 is TGTGCCAGCAGCTTACCCTCTGAGACCCAGTACTTC. The full variable domain, its missing parts supplied by reference TRBV11-3 and TRBJ2-5, is EAGVVQSPRYKIIEKKQPVAFWCNPISGHNTLYWYLQNLGQGPELLIRYENEEAVDDSQLPKDRFSAERLKGVDSTLKIQPAELGDSAVYLCASSLPSETQYFGPGTRLLVL.

This clonotype has ten or more counts. The J gene is TRBJ1-1, the V gene TRBV12-5, with TRBD1 matching over 12 bases. CDR1 and CDR2 (germline): LGHNT, FRNRAP. This CDR3 has 16 residues. J was trimmed by 3 bases and V by 4 bases; bases with no gene match: 6. As DNA, the CDR3 is TGTGCTAGTGGTTCGGGGACAGGGGGCTACGACACTGAAGCTTTCTTT. Encoded protein: CASGSGTGGYDTEAFF. The complete variable domain, with remaining parts taken from reference TRBV12-5 and TRBJ1-1, reads DARVTQTPRHKVTEMGQEVTMRCQPILGHNTVFWYRQTMMQGLELLAYFRNRAPLDDSGMPKDRFSAEMPDATLATLKIQPSEPRDSAVYFCASGSGTGGYDTEAFFGQGTRLTVV.

Many counts were recorded for this clonotype. The chain uses TRBV3-1 and TRBJ2-3; the match to TRBD1 covers 8 bases. The CDR3 spans 16 residues. Losses at the gene ends were 0 bases for V and 1 base for J; bases not matched to a gene: 3. Germline loops: CDR1 LGHDT, CDR2 YNNKEL (reference sequence). The DNA of the CDR3 is TGTGCCAGCAGCCAAGAGCAGGGGGCCGGCACAGATACGCAGTATTTT. It translates to CASSQEQGAGTDTQYF.

This clonotype was seen repeatedly, ten times or more. A much larger clone lies one base from this, so it may be a read error. The V and J genes are TRBV12-3 or TRBV12-4 and TRBJ2-5; D remains ambiguous. This CDR3 comprises 14 residues. The CDR3 DNA sequence: TGTGCCAGCAGTTTTTCGGGTATCCAAGAGACCCAGCACTTC. Translating it yields CASSFSGIQETQHF.

This clonotype was counted at least ten times. The chain carries TRBV12-3 or TRBV12-4 and TRBJ1-5; D is uncertain. The CDR3 covers 15 residues. Trimming left V 5 bases short and J 4 bases short, with 15 bases between. In nucleotides, the CDR3 is TGTGCCAGCAGTCCTGGGCCTACCCCTAATCAGCCCCAGCATTTT. Translation: CASSPGPTPNQPQHF.

V gene TRBV28 combines with J gene TRBJ1-2; TRBD1 might be the D (6 bases). The CDR3 runs 14 residues. Trimming removed 2 bases at V and 4 bases at J, with 11 bases between. In germline, CDR1 is MDHEN, CDR2 SYDVKM. CDR3 sequence reads: CASSLIGGSYGYTF. For the CDR3, the DNA is TGTGCCAGCAGTTTAATAGGGGGGTCCTATGGCTACACCTTC.

This clonotype was seen many times. CDR3 DNA sequence: TGTGCCAGCAGTAAGAACTATGGCTACACCTTC. Translated, it gives CASSKNYGYTF. The chain combines TRBV6-1 with TRBJ1-2; no reliable D call. CDR1 and CDR2 (germline): MNHNS, SASEGT. Trimming took off 5 bases at V and 2 bases at J, with 3 bases between the two ends. The CDR3 is made up of 11 amino acids.

This clonotype was seen only a few times. The CDR3 here is CASRPLAETYNEQFF. In nucleotides, the CDR3 is TGTGCCAGCAGGCCTCTCGCGGAGACCTACAATGAGCAGTTCTTC. The rearrangement links TRBV6-2 or TRBV6-3 to TRBJ2-1; D is unresolved. The V end lost 6 bases, the J end lost 2 bases, and 14 bases lay between the germline ends. The CDR3 contains 15 residues. The germline V gene has CDR1 MNHEY and CDR2 SVGEGT.

In this sample, this clonotype turned up many times. In DNA, the CDR3 is TGTGCCAGCAGATCACAGGGTTCAGAGACCCAGTACTTC. Its protein product is CASRSQGSETQYF. The gene calls are TRBV11-2 and TRBJ2-5; D may be TRBD1 (6 bases). The CDR3 is made up of 13 amino acids. CDR1 is SGHAT and CDR2 is FQNNGV in the germline V gene. V gave up 6 bases and J gave up 4 bases, with 12 bases separating them.

At least ten counts were recorded for this clonotype. The chain carries TRBV11-1 and TRBJ2-5; D unclear. V was pared by 3 bases and J by 2 bases, with 10 bases between. The CDR3 is 14 amino acids. Germline V gene sequence: CDR1 SGHAT, CDR2 FQDESV (reference sequence). The DNA of the CDR3 is TGTGCCAGCAGCTTGGCGCAGCCTCAAGAGACCCAGTACTTC. This codes for CASSLAQPQETQYF.

The J gene is TRBJ1-6, the V gene TRBV28; 7 bases are a match to TRBD1. Trimming took 6 bases from V and 9 from J; bases not matched to a gene: 8. This CDR3 comprises 14 residues. Germline values: CDR1 MDHEN, CDR2 SYDVKM. The chain's CDR3 is CASSLTRQGSPLHF. CDR3 bases: TGTGCCAGCAGCCTCACGAGACAGGGTTCACCCCTCCACTTT. Filled out from reference TRBV28 and TRBJ1-6, the complete variable domain reads DVKVTQSSRYLVKRTGEKVFLECVQDMDHENMFWYRQDPGLGLRLIYFSYDVKMKEKGDIPEGYSVSREKKERFSLILESASTNQTSMYLCASSLTRQGSPLHFGNGTRLTVT.

This clonotype was observed at least ten times. This sequence joins TRBV20-1 and TRBJ2-5; maybe TRBD2 (5 bases). Germline CDR1 reads DFQATT; CDR2 reads SNEGSKA (reference sequence). V lost 6 bases and J lost 5, with 16 bases in between. The CDR3 is made up of 13 amino acids. The CDR3 loop is CSAAGGVRETQYF. CDR3 sequence (DNA): TGCAGTGCGGCTGGAGGAGTTAGGGAGACCCAGTACTTC.